This passage covers 27 T cell receptor beta chains from one sample sequenced in a study of blood T cell repertoires in COVID-19. Measured with immunoSEQ multiplex PCR; TCRdb has only the in-frame clones, and not every one. The sample lists approximately 190,000 clones, 84% occurring once. The material sequenced was PBMCs or T cells enriched from blood (not recorded which). Receptors were obtained from a woman in her thirties who had been exposed to COVID-19.

V usage is TRBV4-3 and J usage is TRBJ2-1, with a weak D call TRBD1 (5 bases). Trimming cost V 0 bases and J 8 bases, with 14 bases left between them. The CDR3 has 15 residues. Germline CDR1 LGHNA, CDR2 YSLEER. For the CDR3, the DNA is TGCGCCAGCAGCCAAGATGGGGCCAGGGCGGATGAGCAGTTCTTC. Encoded protein: CASSQDGARADEQFF.

The V gene is TRBV27, the J gene TRBJ2-7, with TRBD1 identical over 7 bases. CDR1 is MNHEY and CDR2 is SMNVEV in the germline V gene (reference sequence). The CDR3 has 13 residues. Germline trimming cut 5 bases from V and 2 bases from J; bases unmatched to any gene: 3. The CDR3 region has the DNA TGTGCCAGCAGTCCGGGGACAGCCTACGAGCAGTACTTC. As protein: CASSPGTAYEQYF.

J is TRBJ1-1 and V is TRBV7-2; 10 nucleotides align to TRBD1. The CDR3 totals 15 residues. Germline V gene data show CDR1 as SGHTA and CDR2 as FQGNSA. The junction had 5 bases not matched to a gene; V was cut back by 2 bases and J by 5 bases. CDR3 sequence (DNA): TGTGCCAGCAGCTTACAGCCGGGACAGGGGACTGAAGCTTTCTTT. Its translation: CASSLQPGQGTEAFF.

The V and J genes are TRBV27 and TRBJ1-2, with 8 bases matching TRBD1. The junction had 2 bases not matched to a gene; V was cut back by 5 bases and J by 6 bases. Germline loops: CDR1 MNHEY, CDR2 SMNVEV (reference sequence). CDR3 size: 12 residues. DNA of the CDR3: TGTGCCAGCAGTCAACAGGGGGATGGCTACACCTTC. Protein: CASSQQGDGYTF.

The gene calls are TRBV6-2 or TRBV6-3 and TRBJ2-7, with D perhaps TRBD2 (7 bases). The V gene's germline CDR1 is MNHEY and CDR2 SVGEGT. Trimming removed 6 bases at V and 3 bases at J, with 15 bases between. This CDR3 contains 14 residues. The CDR3 nucleotides are TGTGCCAGCAGCGAACAGGGAGGGGTCTACGAGCAGTACTTC. It codes for CASSEQGGVYEQYF.

The chain joins TRBV7-2 to TRBJ1-1; tentative D call: TRBD1 (6 bases). CDR1 and CDR2 (germline): SGHTA, FQGNSA. This CDR3 is built from 14 residues. With 5 bases removed from V and 5 bases from J, the gap between germline ends came to 15 bases. CDR3 loop: CASSTRGGRTEAFF. The CDR3 nucleotides read TGTGCCAGCAGCACTCGGGGGGGCCGGACTGAAGCTTTCTTT. Full variable domain (remainder filled in from reference TRBV7-2 and TRBJ1-1): GAGVSQSPSNKVTEKGKDVELRCDPISGHTALYWYRQSLGQGLEFLIYFQGNSAPDKSGLPSDRFSAERTGGSVSTLTIQRTQQEDSAVYLCASSTRGGRTEAFFGQGTRLTVV.

The rearrangement joins TRBV9 to TRBJ2-2, with 7 bases identical to TRBD1. CDR3 length equals 15 residues. Germline CDR1 reads SGDLS; CDR2 reads YYNGEE. Trimming cost V 4 bases and J 4 bases; bases outside gene matches: 7. DNA of the CDR3: TGTGCCAGCAGCCCCTCGACAGGGTTCACCGGGGAGCTGTTTTTT. As protein: CASSPSTGFTGELFF. The whole variable domain, remainder taken from reference TRBV9 and TRBJ2-2, is DSGVTQTPKHLITATGQRVTLRCSPRSGDLSVYWYQQSLDQGLQFLIQYYNGEERAKGNILERFSAQQFPDLHSELNLSSLELGDSALYFCASSPSTGFTGELFFGEGSRLTVL.

This clone appeared a single time. The rearrangement uses TRBV7-3 and TRBJ2-2, with a weak D call TRBD2 (6 bases). Germline V gives CDR1 SGHTA, CDR2 FQGTGA. Trimming took 5 bases from V and 5 from J, leaving 15 bases between them. The CDR3 sequence is 15 residues long. CDR3: CASSLNPGGTGELFF. The CDR3 DNA follows: TGTGCCAGCAGCCTAAACCCCGGGGGAACCGGGGAGCTGTTTTTT. Full variable domain (remainder filled in from reference TRBV7-3 and TRBJ2-2): GAGVSQTPSNKVTEKGKYVELRCDPISGHTALYWYRQSLGQGPEFLIYFQGTGAADDSGLPNDRFFAVRPEGSVSTLKIQRTERGDSAVYLCASSLNPGGTGELFFGEGSRLTVL.

This chain uses TRBV7-9 with TRBJ1-1; no definite D call. Trimming took 0 bases from V and 4 from J, leaving 6 bases between them. This CDR3 spans 13 amino acids. Germline V CDR1 and CDR2: SEHNR, FQNEAQ (reference sequence). CDR3 coding DNA: TGTGCCAGCAGCTTAGCGAGGTTCACTGAAGCTTTCTTT. As protein: CASSLARFTEAFF. Supplemented by reference TRBV7-9 and TRBJ1-1, the full variable domain reads DTGVSQNPRHKITKRGQNVTFRCDPISEHNRLYWYRQTLGQGPEFLTYFQNEAQLEKSRLLSDRFSAERPKGSFSTLEIQRTEQGDSAMYLCASSLARFTEAFFGQGTRLTVV.

This chain uses TRBV27 with TRBJ1-1; TRBD1 matches 9 bases. CDR3 size: 14 residues. CDR1 and CDR2 (germline): MNHEY, SMNVEV (reference sequence). With V trimmed by 6 bases and J by 5 bases, 7 bases remained unmatched. CDR3 region: CASSPHRGRTEAFF. The CDR3 DNA is TGTGCCAGCAGCCCCCACAGGGGGCGAACTGAAGCTTTCTTT.

CDR3 residues: CASSLKTDVYGYTF. Here the CDR3 DNA reads TGTGCCAGTAGTTTGAAGACTGACGTTTATGGCTACACCTTC. The chain has TRBV19 and TRBJ1-2; D remains unclear. The ends were cut back, 5 bases at V and 5 bases at J, with 15 bases in the middle. Germline V CDR1 and CDR2: LNHDA, SQIVND (reference sequence). The CDR3 consists of 14 residues.

J is TRBJ2-5 and V is TRBV7-3, with TRBD2 as a possible D gene (5 bases). From germline, CDR1 is SGHTA and CDR2 FQGTGA. V lost 4 bases to trimming and J lost 7 bases, with 19 bases between them. There are 15 residues in the CDR3. The CDR3 nucleotides read TGTGCCAGCAGCTCCCGCCCGGGGAGCAGTGGGACCCAGTACTTC. Translated, it gives CASSSRPGSSGTQYF.

This chain connects TRBV5-6 to TRBJ1-3; 7 bases are shared with TRBD1. The J segment lost 7 bases and the V segment lost 4 bases, leaving 2 bases of the junction unmatched. Germline assignment: CDR1 SGHDT and CDR2 YYEEEE. The CDR3 totals 12 residues. In DNA, the CDR3 is TGTGCCAGCAGCCAGGACAGGAACACCATATATTTT. It codes for CASSQDRNTIYF.

This chain uses TRBV21-1 with TRBJ2-3; no DNA check was done on the table's D call, TRBD1. TRBV21-1 is termed a pseudogene. The length of the CDR3 is 16 residues. The DNA for the CDR3 is TGTGCCAGCAGCACCCGGGACAGGGAGGCGACAGATACGCAGTATTTT. Residues: CASSTRDREATDTQYF.

V is TRBV29-1 and J is TRBJ1-4; D unclear. Germline lookup yields CDR1 SQVTM and CDR2 ANQGSEA. The CDR3 length is 11 residues. The ends were cut back, 4 bases at V and 7 bases at J, with 7 bases in the middle. This chain's CDR3 is CSVGGGEKLFF. DNA for the CDR3: TGCAGCGTTGGCGGCGGTGAAAAACTGTTTTTT. Looking up the rest from reference TRBV29-1 and TRBJ1-4 gives the full variable domain: SAVISQKPSRDICQRGTSLTIQCQVDSQVTMMFWYRQQPGQSLTLIATANQGSEATYESGFVIDKFPISRPNLTFSTLTVSNMSPEDSSIYLCSVGGGEKLFFGSGTQLSVL.

V gene TRBV3-1 (or the pseudogene TRBV3-2) combines with J gene TRBJ1-5; 7 nucleotides line up with TRBD1. The germline gives CDR1 LGHDT, CDR2 YNNKEL (reference sequence). V lost 6 bases to trimming and J lost 6 bases; unmatched junction nucleotides: 11. This CDR3 is 15 amino acids long. CDR3 in DNA: TGTGCCAGCAGTCGGAAGACAGGGAATGGTCAGCCCCAGCATTTT. Its translation: CASSRKTGNGQPQHF.

The genes are TRBV6-5 and TRBJ1-2; no clear D. CDR1 MNHEY and CDR2 SVGAGI come from the germline V gene. This CDR3 contains 14 residues. V was clipped by 0 bases and J by 8 bases, with 13 bases between them. CDR3 coding DNA: TGTGCCAGCAGTTACTCGAATTCACTAAGGGGCTACACCTTC. Translated: CASSYSNSLRGYTF.

The sample holds one count of this clone. The CDR3 nucleotides are TGTGCCAGCTCATGGACAGGGCAGGAGGAAAAACTGTTTTTT. Its protein product is CASSWTGQEEKLFF. The V gene is TRBV18, the J gene TRBJ1-4, with 8 nucleotides matching TRBD1. The V segment lost 5 bases and the J segment 8 bases; nucleotides outside the gene matches: 7. Looked up from germline, CDR1 is KGHSH and CDR2 is LQKENI. The CDR3 totals 14 residues.

The chain uses TRBV7-9 and TRBJ2-7; 7 bases map to TRBD2. Germline CDR1 and CDR2: SEHNR and FQNEAQ (reference sequence). The CDR3 runs to 12 residues. V trimming: 8 bases; J trimming: 10 bases; junction bases outside the gene matches: 11. The CDR3 protein is CASGERDLDQYF. In DNA form, the CDR3 reads TGTGCCAGCGGAGAGCGGGATCTCGATCAGTACTTC.

V gene TRBV15 combines with J gene TRBJ2-7, with D possibly being TRBD2 (5 bases). CDR3 length: 13 amino acids. V was shortened by 9 bases and J by 2 bases, with 14 bases between the two germline ends. Per the germline V gene, CDR1 is LNHNV and CDR2 is YYDKDF (reference sequence). The CDR3 bases are TGTGCCACAGGCCGGGGTTTGACCTACGAGCAGTACTTC. Residues: CATGRGLTYEQYF. The variable domain in full, with the rest retrieved from reference TRBV15 and TRBJ2-7, is DAMVIQNPRYQVTQFGKPVTLSCSQTLNHNVMYWYQQKSSQAPKLLFHYYDKDFNNEADTPDNFQSRRPNTSFCFLDIRSPGLGDTAMYLCATGRGLTYEQYFGPGTRLTVT.

The V and J genes are TRBV7-2 and TRBJ1-6, with D perhaps matching TRBD1 (6 bases). V was trimmed by 5 bases and J by 16 bases, leaving 12 bases between them. This CDR3 has 11 residues. The germline V gene encodes CDR1 SGHTA and CDR2 FQGNSA. The CDR3 DNA reads as TGTGCCAGCAGCCAAGACAGGTTGCTCCACTTT. It codes for CASSQDRLLHF.

The table lists this clone with a few counts. The chain uses TRBV2 and TRBJ1-1, with a possible D match to TRBD1 (5 bases). V was cut by 7 bases and J by 7 bases, with 13 bases left in between. CDR1 and CDR2 from the germline V gene are SNHLY and FYNNEI. The CDR3 sequence is 12 residues long. The CDR3 is CASNSGRGEAFF. DNA for the CDR3: TGTGCCAGCAATTCAGGGAGGGGTGAAGCTTTCTTT.

This clone was counted between two and nine times. This chain connects TRBV19 to TRBJ1-1; D not certain. CDR1 is LNHDA and CDR2 is SQIVND in the germline V gene (reference sequence). This CDR3 is 13 amino acids long. Trimming removed 3 bases at V and 3 bases at J, with 8 bases between. CDR3 nucleotides: TGTGCCAGTAGTATGAGGGTGGACACTGAAGCTTTCTTT. As protein: CASSMRVDTEAFF.

V usage is TRBV3-1 (or the pseudogene TRBV3-2) and J usage is TRBJ1-6; D not certain. This CDR3 is built from 15 residues. Germline CDR1 reads LGHDT; CDR2 reads YNNKEL (reference sequence). Trimming took 0 bases from V and 10 from J, leaving 13 bases between them. The CDR3 region is CASSQDGGMGSPLHF. CDR3 coding DNA: TGTGCCAGCAGCCAAGATGGAGGGATGGGATCACCCCTCCACTTT.

This chain uses TRBV2 with TRBJ2-1; possibly TRBD2 for D (6 bases). Deletions cut 5 bases from V and 4 bases from J, with 15 bases between. This CDR3 contains 15 residues. The V gene's germline CDR1 is SNHLY and CDR2 FYNNEI. DNA of the CDR3: TGTGCCAGCAGTTTCGACAGCGGAGGGTACAATGAGCAGTTCTTC. Its translation is CASSFDSGGYNEQFF.

This clone has a single count. The rearrangement links TRBV12-5 to TRBJ2-3; 10 bases map to TRBD2. This CDR3 comprises 15 residues. Unmatched junction bases numbered 3, after V lost 6 bases and J lost 0 bases. CDR1 is LGHNT and CDR2 is FRNRAP in the germline V gene. The CDR3 here is CASGTSGDSTDTQYF. The CDR3 DNA reads TGTGCTAGTGGAACTAGCGGGGACAGCACAGATACGCAGTATTTT.

The chain has TRBV19 and TRBJ2-7, with a weak D call TRBD1 (5 bases). The CDR3 runs 12 residues. Germline CDR1 reads LNHDA; CDR2 reads SQIVND (reference sequence). The ends were cut back, 5 bases at V and 3 bases at J, with 8 bases in the middle. CDR3 in amino acids: CASSLDSYEQYF. DNA for the CDR3: TGTGCCAGTAGTCTCGACAGCTACGAGCAGTACTTC. The entire variable domain, with the rest obtained from reference TRBV19 and TRBJ2-7, is as follows: DGGITQSPKYLFRKEGQNVTLSCEQNLNHDAMYWYRQDPGQGLRLIYYSQIVNDFQKGDIAEGYSVSREKKESFPLTVTSAQKNPTAFYLCASSLDSYEQYFGPGTRLTVT.